The 5 T cell receptor beta chains listed next were all sequenced from one sample in a study of T cell responses to AZD1222 COVID-19 vaccine. Here immunoSEQ multiplex PCR was the method, and the copy in TCRdb shows in-frame clones only, minus some. The sample comprises tens of thousands of clones, about four fifths of which are singletons, and about an eighth rests with the top ten. This specimen was peripheral blood, taken on day 0 of AZD1222 vaccination. All receptors derive from an adult in good health.

The chain carries TRBV5-4 and TRBJ1-1; D might be TRBD1 (6 bases). The length of the CDR3 is 13 residues. Germline CDR1 SGHNT, CDR2 YYREEE (reference sequence). Trimming removed 5 bases at V and 7 bases at J, with 15 bases between. This CDR3 is CASSTPGAGEAFF. Here the CDR3 DNA reads TGTGCCAGCAGTACCCCGGGGGCGGGTGAAGCTTTCTTT.

This rearrangement joins TRBV6-5 to TRBJ1-5, with D unclear. CDR3 size: 15 residues. Germline V gene data show CDR1 as MNHEY and CDR2 as SVGAGI. Trimming took off 7 bases at V and 3 bases at J, with 16 bases between the two ends. CDR3 nucleotide sequence: TGTGCCAGCAAAAACCACCCGAATAACAATCAGCCCCAGCATTTT. Translation: CASKNHPNNNQPQHF.

This clone occurred a few times. J is TRBJ1-3 and V is TRBV3-1 (or the pseudogene TRBV3-2); D ambiguous. Germline CDR1 is LGHDT and CDR2 is YNNKEL (reference sequence). This CDR3 has 16 residues. The V gene lost 4 bases and the J gene lost 4 bases, with 17 bases spanning the gap. CDR3 nucleotide sequence: TGTGCCAGCAGCCCCGTAACCGGAAGCGCGGGAAACACCATATATTTT. Protein sequence: CASSPVTGSAGNTIYF.

The genes are TRBV3-1 (or the pseudogene TRBV3-2) and TRBJ2-2, with D uncertain. Germline CDR1 LGHDT, CDR2 YNNKEL (reference sequence). V gave up 1 base and J gave up 5 bases, with 11 bases separating them. There are 15 residues in the CDR3. The CDR3 sequence: CASSQVRSSTGELFF. CDR3 sequence (DNA): TGTGCCAGCAGCCAAGTCAGGTCTAGTACCGGGGAGCTGTTTTTT.

The CDR3 DNA sequence: TGTGCCAGCAGCTTAGATCAAGAGACCCAGTACTTC. As protein: CASSLDQETQYF. The chain carries TRBV11-2 and TRBJ2-5; D gene ambiguous. The germline CDR1 and CDR2 sequences are SGHAT and FQNNGV. The length of the CDR3 is 12 residues. Trimming shortened V by 0 bases and J by 2 bases, and 1 base separated the two germline ends.